This T cell receptor beta chain originates from a study of early T cells in non-severe SARS-CoV-2 infection. Study at large: Unsorted whole-blood RNA was sequenced in bulk, leaving chains unpaired.

Molecules of cDNA were individually given unique molecular identifiers that were attached to them. TCRdb re-called the 5' RACE reads through MiXCR, storing one row per CDR3 protein. This sample has 70,000 or so distinct CDR3 sequences, with around 10% found just once. Germline V gene lookup returns CDR1 DFQATT and CDR2 SNEGSKA (reference sequence). This CDR3 region has 13 residues. V was shortened by 5 bases and J by 0 bases, with 8 bases between the two germline ends. This clonotype occurred a few times. Sample: whole blood, taken at baseline. This rearrangement joins TRBV20-1 to TRBJ1-5; D possibly corresponds to TRBD1 (6 bases). The clonotype comes from an adult who was a healthcare worker with PCR-confirmed SARS-CoV-2 infection or an uninfected control (not recorded which). The DNA of the CDR3 is TGCAGTGCTTACAGGGATAGCAATCAGCCCCAGCATTTT. Protein product: CSAYRDSNQPQHF.